Listed below are T cell receptor beta chains from one sample, sequenced in a study of T-cell reconstitution after alpha-beta-depleted transplantation in children. TCRdb ran MiXCR on the PCR reads and lists one entry per CDR3 protein. The table includes fewer than 700,000 distinct CDR3 sequences, around 23% detected once. The input for sequencing was PBMCs, mostly from graft donor cells, taken 360 days after TCRalphabeta/CD19-depleted stem cell transplant. The receptors stem from a boy under two years old who had a stem cell transplant for acute myeloid leukemia, so the T cells may come from the graft donor. Both conserved end residues are part of each CDR3. The D gene is left open where the match is weak. Size is omitted from some rows. Given values are once, few, many or a class for expanded clones.

TGTGCCACCAGTGAGGGGGATGAAAAACTGTTTTTT	CATSEGDEKLFF	TRBV24-1	NA	NA	TRBJ1-4
TGTGCCATCAGGGCGGGACAGGGGGCCACCGGGGAGCTGTTTTTT	CAIRAGQGATGELFF	TRBV10-3	TRBD1	NA	TRBJ2-2
TGTGCCAGCTCTGGCGGGACTTTAGGCTCCTACGAGCAGTACTTC	CASSGGTLGSYEQYF	TRBV6-1	NA	many	TRBJ2-7
TGTGCCAGCAGTTCACCCGGGGGGCCGGGCTACACCTTC	CASSSPGGPGYTF	TRBV12-3/TRBV12-4	NA	NA	TRBJ1-2
TGTGCCAGCAGTGAATGGGACAGGGAGGACAATGAGCAGTTCTTC	CASSEWDREDNEQFF	TRBV25-1	TRBD1	NA	TRBJ2-1
TGTGCCAGCAGCTTAGTAGCGGGGATGACTGAGCAGTTCTTC	CASSLVAGMTEQFF	TRBV7-8	TRBD2	few	TRBJ2-1
TGTGCCAGCAGCCCCCGGGACGAGCAAGAGACCCAGTACTTC	CASSPRDEQETQYF	TRBV12-3/TRBV12-4	NA	few	TRBJ2-5
TGCAGTGCAGGGGAGGGGCAGGGGGAGACCCAGTACTTC	CSAGEGQGETQYF	TRBV20-1	NA	NA	TRBJ2-5
TGTGCCAGCAGCCTCGTAGCGGGGATCTACGAGCAGTACTTC	CASSLVAGIYEQYF	TRBV11-1	TRBD2	many	TRBJ2-7
TGTGCCAGCAGTCGCGGGGTAGGGTCCTACGAGCAGTACTTC	CASSRGVGSYEQYF	TRBV2	NA	few	TRBJ2-7
TGTGCCAGCAGAGCCCTGAGCGTCTTCCAAGAGACCCAGTACTTC	CASRALSVFQETQYF	TRBV6-1	NA	NA	TRBJ2-5
TGCAGTGCTATAGAGACAGGGAGTGTGGAGACCCAGTACTTC	CSAIETGSVETQYF	TRBV20-1	TRBD1	NA	TRBJ2-5
TGTGCCAGCAGCCGCAAGGGACCGGCCTCCTACAATGAGCAGTTCTTC	CASSRKGPASYNEQFF	TRBV5-5	NA	NA	TRBJ2-1
TGTGCCAGCAGTGAACGGGGATCGAACACTGAAGCTTTCTTT	CASSERGSNTEAFF	TRBV2	NA	many	TRBJ1-1
TGTGCCAGCTACGATCTTACAGGATTGGAGACCCAGTACTTC	CASYDLTGLETQYF	TRBV6-1	NA	few	TRBJ2-5
TGTGCCACCAGTGCCCACGGTCCCGGGGAGCTGTTTTTT	CATSAHGPGELFF	TRBV24-1	NA	few	TRBJ2-2
TGTGCCAGCAGTCAGACAGGGACAGGCTATGGCTACACCTTC	CASSQTGTGYGYTF	TRBV12-3/TRBV12-4	TRBD1	NA	TRBJ1-2
TGTGCCAGCAGTGAGGACAGGGCAGGGACAGATACGCAGTATTTT	CASSEDRAGTDTQYF	TRBV2	TRBD1	many	TRBJ2-3
TGTGCCAGCACCGGGGGGGCCCGCACAGATACGCAGTATTTT	CASTGGARTDTQYF	TRBV28	TRBD2	NA	TRBJ2-3
TGTGCCAGCAGGCAAGCGGGGGGGACTAGCACAGATACGCAGTATTTT	CASRQAGGTSTDTQYF	TRBV12-3/TRBV12-4	TRBD2	few	TRBJ2-3
TGTGCCAGCAGTTTGAGGGGAGGCGGCTCCTACGAGCAGTACTTC	CASSLRGGGSYEQYF	TRBV12-3/TRBV12-4	NA	many	TRBJ2-7
TGTGCCAGCAGCTCTGGGGGACCGGGGGGCTGGAACACTGAAGCTTTCTTT	CASSSGGPGGWNTEAFF	TRBV5-5	NA	few	TRBJ1-1
TGTGCCAGCAGTTACTCGAGTAGTCTGGGACAGACTAATGGCTACACCTTC	CASSYSSSLGQTNGYTF	TRBV6-5	TRBD1	few	TRBJ1-2
TGCAGTGCCAAACAGGGGGCGAACACCGGGGAGCTGTTTTTT	CSAKQGANTGELFF	TRBV20-1	TRBD1	few	TRBJ2-2
TGTGCCAGCGTCAAGACAGGGGGCTTC	CASVKTGGF	TRBV27	TRBD1	NA	TRBJ2-7
TGTGCCAGCAGTTTATTAGGGACAGGTTATAATTCACCCCTCCACTTT	CASSLLGTGYNSPLHF	TRBV28	TRBD1	many	TRBJ1-6
TGTGCCAGCAGTTTATCGTTAGGGGGAGATAACTTAGCCAAAAACATTCAGTACTTC	CASSLSLGGDNLAKNIQYF	TRBV27	NA	many	TRBJ2-4
TGTGCCATAGGGACTAGCGGGGACCAAGAGACCCAGTACTTC	CAIGTSGDQETQYF	TRBV10-3	TRBD2	NA	TRBJ2-5
TGTGCCAGCAGTCCCCCTAGCGGCGAGCAGTACTTC	CASSPPSGEQYF	TRBV12-3/TRBV12-4	TRBD2	NA	TRBJ2-7
TGTGCCAGCACTATGACTTTCTACAATGAGCAGTTCTTC	CASTMTFYNEQFF	TRBV2	NA	NA	TRBJ2-1
TGTGCCAGCAGTTACATTCGGAGGGGGGGTGAAGCTTTCTTT	CASSYIRRGGEAFF	TRBV6-5	NA	few	TRBJ1-1
TGTGCCAGCAGCTACTCGGGGGGGGTATCGCACACAGATACGCAGTATTTT	CASSYSGGVSHTDTQYF	TRBV7-2	TRBD2	many	TRBJ2-3
TGCGCCAGCAGCTCCGGGACAACGAGGGAGACCCAGTACTTC	CASSSGTTRETQYF	TRBV5-1	NA	NA	TRBJ2-5
TGTGCCACCAGCAGATCTCCACCGAATGGCAATCAGCCCCAGCATTTT	CATSRSPPNGNQPQHF	TRBV15	NA	few	TRBJ1-5
TGTGCCAGCAGCGGACAGGGGAGAAACTACGAGCAGTACTTC	CASSGQGRNYEQYF	TRBV9	TRBD1	NA	TRBJ2-7
TGCGCCAGCAGCCAAGAATCCGGGGGGAATTCACCCCTCCACTTT	CASSQESGGNSPLHF	TRBV4-3	NA	NA	TRBJ1-6
TGTGCCAGCAGCCAAGTCGGTATGAGGTGGCAGTACTTC	CASSQVGMRWQYF	TRBV14	NA	many	TRBJ2-7
TGCAGTGCTTCGGCAGGGGGCGTCTACAATGAGCAGTTCTTC	CSASAGGVYNEQFF	TRBV20-1	TRBD1	NA	TRBJ2-1
TGTGCCAGCAGCCGAGGCCGGTTCCCTTACAATGAGCAGTTCTTC	CASSRGRFPYNEQFF	TRBV12-3/TRBV12-4	NA	few	TRBJ2-1
TGCAGTGGCGTCCCGACTAGTTTAACATACAATGAGCAGTTCTTC	CSGVPTSLTYNEQFF	TRBV20-1	NA	few	TRBJ2-1
TGTGCCAGCAGTTCAGACAGGACACTTTACAATGAGCAGTTCTTC	CASSSDRTLYNEQFF	TRBV12-3/TRBV12-4	NA	few	TRBJ2-1
TGCAGTGCTAGAGATCCCGTTACACCAGCGGGAAACACTGAAGCTTTCTTT	CSARDPVTPAGNTEAFF	TRBV20-1	NA	many	TRBJ1-1
TGCGCCAGCAGCTCACAGGTTTACACAGATACGCAGTATTTT	CASSSQVYTDTQYF	TRBV5-1	NA	NA	TRBJ2-3
TGCAGTGCTAGAGGGGTTACTAGCAGTACCGGGGAGCTGTTTTTT	CSARGVTSSTGELFF	TRBV20-1	NA	few	TRBJ2-2
TGTGCCAGCAGTTACGTCCCTAGAGATACGCAGTATTTT	CASSYVPRDTQYF	TRBV6-5	NA	few	TRBJ2-3
TGCAGTGCGAAATCCAGGACAACCAGCTCCTACGAGCAGTACTTC	CSAKSRTTSSYEQYF	TRBV20-1	NA	few	TRBJ2-7
TGTGCCAGCAGCCTCAGTCCCTTTTACAGGAATGAGCAGTTCTTC	CASSLSPFYRNEQFF	TRBV12-3/TRBV12-4	NA	NA	TRBJ2-1
TGTGCCAGCAGCCCTGTAGCGGGGAGCACAGATACGCAGTATTTT	CASSPVAGSTDTQYF	TRBV7-6	TRBD2	NA	TRBJ2-3
TGTGCCAGCAGCTTACTGTTGCCGGGCGAGCAGTACTTC	CASSLLLPGEQYF	TRBV7-2	NA	many	TRBJ2-7
TGTGCCAGCAGCCAAGAAGGTGGAACGGGGCACGAGCAGTACTTC	CASSQEGGTGHEQYF	TRBV14	NA	NA	TRBJ2-7